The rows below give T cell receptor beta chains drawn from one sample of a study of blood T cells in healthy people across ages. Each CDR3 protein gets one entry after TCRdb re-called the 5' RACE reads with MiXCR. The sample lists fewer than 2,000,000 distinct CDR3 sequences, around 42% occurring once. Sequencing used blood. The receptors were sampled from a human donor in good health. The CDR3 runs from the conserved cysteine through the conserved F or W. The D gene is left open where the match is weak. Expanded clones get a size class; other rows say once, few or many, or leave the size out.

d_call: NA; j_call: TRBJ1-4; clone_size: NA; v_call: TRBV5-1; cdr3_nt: TGCGCCAGCAGCCCCTCCGCGGGCACTAATGAAAAACTGTTTTTT; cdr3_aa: CASSPSAGTNEKLFF
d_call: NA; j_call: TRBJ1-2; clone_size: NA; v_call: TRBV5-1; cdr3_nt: TGCGCCAGCAGCCACCCGGAGGACGGCTATGGCTACACCTTC; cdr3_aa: CASSHPEDGYGYTF
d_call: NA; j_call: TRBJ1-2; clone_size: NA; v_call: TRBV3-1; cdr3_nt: TGTGCCAGCAGCCAAGATGGGGCCGCCTATGGCTACACCTTC; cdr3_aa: CASSQDGAAYGYTF
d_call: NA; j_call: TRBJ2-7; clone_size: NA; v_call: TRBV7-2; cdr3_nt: TGTGCCAGCAGCCAAGATTGGGCAGGCTACGAGCAGTACTTC; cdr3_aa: CASSQDWAGYEQYF
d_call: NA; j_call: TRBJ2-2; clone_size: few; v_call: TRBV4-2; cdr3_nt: TGTGCCAGCAGCCAAGTCGTCCGGGTTAGGAACACCGGGGAGCTGTTTTTT; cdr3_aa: CASSQVVRVRNTGELFF
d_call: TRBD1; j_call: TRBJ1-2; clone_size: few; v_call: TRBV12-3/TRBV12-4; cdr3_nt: TGTGCCAGCAGCTTTTCGGACAGGGGGCTAAGATACCTTAGCCATGGCTACACCTTC; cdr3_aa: CASSFSDRGLRYLSHGYTF
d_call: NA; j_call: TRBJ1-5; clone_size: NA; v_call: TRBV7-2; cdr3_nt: TGTGCCAGCAGCACCGGACAGTCTAGTCAGCCCCAGCATTTT; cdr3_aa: CASSTGQSSQPQHF
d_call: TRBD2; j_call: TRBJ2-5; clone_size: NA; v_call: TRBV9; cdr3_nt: TGTGCCAGCAGCGTAGGGGCCCGGGCTAGCGGCTGCCAAGAGACCCAGTACTTC; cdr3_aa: CASSVGARASGCQETQYF
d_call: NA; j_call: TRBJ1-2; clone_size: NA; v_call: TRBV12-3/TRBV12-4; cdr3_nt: TGTGCCAGCACATGGGAGGGCTCGGGTGATGGCTACACCTTC; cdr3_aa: CASTWEGSGDGYTF
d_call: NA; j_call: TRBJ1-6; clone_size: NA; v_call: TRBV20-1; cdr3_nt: TGCAGTGCAAAACCTGGGGGGGTAAATTCACCCCTCCACTTT; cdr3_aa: CSAKPGGVNSPLHF
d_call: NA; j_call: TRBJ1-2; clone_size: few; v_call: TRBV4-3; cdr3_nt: TGCGCCAGCAGCCAAGATTCCGACGGAGGGTCCTATGGCTACACCTTC; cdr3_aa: CASSQDSDGGSYGYTF
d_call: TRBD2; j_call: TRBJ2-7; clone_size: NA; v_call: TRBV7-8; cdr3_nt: TGTGCCAGCAGCTTACCTCCGGGACTAGCGGGGGACTCCTACGAGCAGTACTTC; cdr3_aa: CASSLPPGLAGDSYEQYF
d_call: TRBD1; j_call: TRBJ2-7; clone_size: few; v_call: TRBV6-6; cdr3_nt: TGTGCCAGCAGGTACCGAGGGACAGGGGGAGCCTACGAGCAGTACTTC; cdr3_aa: CASRYRGTGGAYEQYF
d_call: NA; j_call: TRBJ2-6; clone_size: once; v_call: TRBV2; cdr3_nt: TGTGCCAGCCATGTCGATGCTGGGGCCAACGTCCTGACTTTC; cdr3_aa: CASHVDAGANVLTF
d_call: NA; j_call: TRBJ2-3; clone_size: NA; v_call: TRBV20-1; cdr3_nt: TGCAGTGCTAGAGATCTACAAGATTACACAGATACGCAGTATTTT; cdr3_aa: CSARDLQDYTDTQYF
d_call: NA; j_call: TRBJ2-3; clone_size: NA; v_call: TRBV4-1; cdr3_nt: TGCGCCAGCAGCCAAGAAAGAGGGTCGGATACGCAGTATTTT; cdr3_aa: CASSQERGSDTQYF
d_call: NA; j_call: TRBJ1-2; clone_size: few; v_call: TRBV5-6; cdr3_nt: TGTGCCAGCAGCTTCAACAGGCTCAACTATGGCTACACCTTC; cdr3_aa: CASSFNRLNYGYTF
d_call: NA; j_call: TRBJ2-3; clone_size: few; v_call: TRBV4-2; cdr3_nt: TGTGCCAGCAGCCTTCAACTAGGGGGTACGCAGTATTTT; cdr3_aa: CASSLQLGGTQYF
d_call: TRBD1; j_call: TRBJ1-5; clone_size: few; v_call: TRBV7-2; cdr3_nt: TGTGCCAGCAGCTTTTGGACAGGAGCTACCTATACGTACGATCAGCCCCAGCATTTT; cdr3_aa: CASSFWTGATYTYDQPQHF
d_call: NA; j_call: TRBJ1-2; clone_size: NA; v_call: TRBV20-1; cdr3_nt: TGCAGTGCCGAGTCGGTTGACAGTGCTAACTATGGCTACACCTTC; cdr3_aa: CSAESVDSANYGYTF
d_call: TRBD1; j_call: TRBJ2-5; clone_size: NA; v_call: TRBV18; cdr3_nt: TGTGCCAGCTCACCATCGACAGGGTGGCAAGAGACCCAGTACTTC; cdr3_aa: CASSPSTGWQETQYF
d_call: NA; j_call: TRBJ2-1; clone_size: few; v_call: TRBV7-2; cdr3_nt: TGTGCCAGCAGCCTCTACGGGGAGCGGAACAATGAGCAGTTCTTC; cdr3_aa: CASSLYGERNNEQFF
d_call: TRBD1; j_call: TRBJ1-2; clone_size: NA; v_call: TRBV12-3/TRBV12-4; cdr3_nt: TGTGCCAGCAGTTTACAGGACAGGGTCTATGGCTACACCTTC; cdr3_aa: CASSLQDRVYGYTF
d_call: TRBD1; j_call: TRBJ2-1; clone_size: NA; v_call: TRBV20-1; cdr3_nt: TGCAGTGCTAGAGTCCAGGGGGCTTCCTACAATGAGCAGTTCTTC; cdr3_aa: CSARVQGASYNEQFF
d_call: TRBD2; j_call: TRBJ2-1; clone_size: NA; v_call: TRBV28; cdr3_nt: TGTGCCAGCAGCGCTTGGACTAGCGGCGCGGCAGAGCAGTTCTTC; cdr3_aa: CASSAWTSGAAEQFF
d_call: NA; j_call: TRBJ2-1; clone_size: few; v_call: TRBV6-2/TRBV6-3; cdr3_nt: TGTGCCAGCAGTAAGTCCGGGACATATGGTGAGCAGTTCTTC; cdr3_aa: CASSKSGTYGEQFF
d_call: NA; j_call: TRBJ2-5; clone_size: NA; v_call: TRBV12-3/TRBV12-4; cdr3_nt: TGTGCCAGCAGTACGTTCACCCAAGAGACCCAGTACTTC; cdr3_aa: CASSTFTQETQYF
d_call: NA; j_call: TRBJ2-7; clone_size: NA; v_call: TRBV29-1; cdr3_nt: TGCAGCGTTGAAGAGGTCGGGGTTGTATCCTACGAGCAGTACTTC; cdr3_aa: CSVEEVGVVSYEQYF